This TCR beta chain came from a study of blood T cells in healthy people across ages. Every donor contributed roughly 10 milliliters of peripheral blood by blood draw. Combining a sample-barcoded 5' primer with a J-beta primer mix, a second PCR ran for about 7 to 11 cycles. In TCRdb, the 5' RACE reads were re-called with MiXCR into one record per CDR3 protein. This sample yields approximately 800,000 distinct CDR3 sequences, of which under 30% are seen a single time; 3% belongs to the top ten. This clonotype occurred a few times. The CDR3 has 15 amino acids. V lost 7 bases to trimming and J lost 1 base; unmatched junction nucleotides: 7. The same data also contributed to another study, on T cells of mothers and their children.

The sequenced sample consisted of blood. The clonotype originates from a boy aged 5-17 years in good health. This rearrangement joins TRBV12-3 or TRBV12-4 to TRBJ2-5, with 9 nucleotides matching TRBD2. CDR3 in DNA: TGTGCCAGCAAAAGGAGCGGGGGGACCCAAGAGACCCAGTACTTC. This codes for CASKRSGGTQETQYF.